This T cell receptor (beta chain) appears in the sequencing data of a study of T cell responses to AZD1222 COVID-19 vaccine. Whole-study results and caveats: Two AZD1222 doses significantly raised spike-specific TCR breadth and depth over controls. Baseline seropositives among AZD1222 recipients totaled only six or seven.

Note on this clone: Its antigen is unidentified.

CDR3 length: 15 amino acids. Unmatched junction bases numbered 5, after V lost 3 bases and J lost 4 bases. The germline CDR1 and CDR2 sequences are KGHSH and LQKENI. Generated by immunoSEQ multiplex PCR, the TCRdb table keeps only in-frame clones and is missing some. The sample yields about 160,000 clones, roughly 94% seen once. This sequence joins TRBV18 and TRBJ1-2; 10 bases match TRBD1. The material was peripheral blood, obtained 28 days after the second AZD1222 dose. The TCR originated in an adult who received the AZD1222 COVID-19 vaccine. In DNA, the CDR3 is TGTGCCAGCTCACCCCGGGACAGGGGACTCTATGGCTACACCTTC. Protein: CASSPRDRGLYGYTF. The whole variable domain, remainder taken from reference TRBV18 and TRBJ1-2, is NAGVMQNPRHLVRRRGQEARLRCSPMKGHSHVYWYRQLPEEGLKFMVYLQKENIIDESGMPKERFSAEFPKEGPSILRIQQVVRGDSAAYFCASSPRDRGLYGYTFGSGTRLTVV.